Sequencing of this T cell receptor (beta chain) was carried out in a study of T cells in Graves' hyperthyroidism and ophthalmopathy. Template material for amplifying TCR beta CDR3 regions consisted of RNA transcripts. Researchers ran a first-round RT-PCR on the TCR CDR3 using the HTBI primer set. One entry per CDR3 protein results from TCRdb running MiXCR on the multiplex PCR reads. The sample comprises a few hundred thousand distinct CDR3 sequences, about a sixth of which are singletons, and under 8% rests with the top ten. The CDR3 is made up of 15 amino acids. Germline CDR1 SGHTA, CDR2 FQGNSA. The J segment lost 5 bases and the V segment lost 6 bases, leaving 7 bases of the junction unmatched. Study results and limitations: The model identified upcoming ophthalmopathy a median approximately six months ahead of onset.

This clonotype has at least ten counts. Its cognate antigen is unknown. These patients, aged 18 to 65, had recently diagnosed hyperthyroidism lasting under 2 months. Reasons for excluding patients were uncontrolled infection, other autoimmune disease, pregnancy or lactation. The sequenced sample was blood. V gene TRBV7-2 combines with J gene TRBJ2-5; TRBD2 matches at 12 bases. The clonotype originates from a woman under 40 with Graves' hyperthyroidism. CDR3 sequence reads: CASSRLAGAGETQYF. Written as DNA, the CDR3 is TGTGCCAGCAGTCGACTAGCGGGAGCGGGGGAGACCCAGTACTTC.